The 30 T cell receptor beta chains reported below all come from one sample, sequenced in a study of blood T cell repertoires in COVID-19 (dated by TCRdb to 2018 to 2021). Receptors were amplified or captured by the immunoSEQ multiplex PCR assay. In TCRdb, the immuneACCESS table is reduced to in-frame sequences with V and J assigned. These tables do not hold every clone; where another copy was compared, an unresolved V gene accounts for under half, and the others remain unexplained. The sample includes 350,000 to 450,000 clones, with roughly nine tenths observed a single time. The ten biggest clones cover roughly 0.9% of the sample. The sample taken for sequencing was PBMCs or T cells enriched from blood (not recorded which). All receptors derive from a woman aged 40 to 49 who had been exposed to COVID-19.

DNA of the CDR3: TGTGCCAGCAGTTTACCAGGGAATGATGGCTACACCTTC. This encodes CASSLPGNDGYTF. The chain combines TRBV12-3 or TRBV12-4 with TRBJ1-2; TRBD1 is a possible D gene (5 bases). The V and J ends lost 2 bases and 6 bases respectively, with 10 bases between them. The length of the CDR3 is 13 residues.

The chain has TRBV14 and TRBJ1-2, with 8 bases lining up with TRBD1. The germline V gene encodes CDR1 SGHDN and CDR2 FVKESK. J was trimmed by 7 bases and V by 4 bases; bases with no gene match: 5. This CDR3 region has 13 residues. CDR3 sequence: CASSRNDRGGYTF. The CDR3 DNA reads TGTGCCAGCAGCCGTAACGACAGGGGTGGCTACACCTTC.

The chain couples TRBV9 to TRBJ2-7, with 8 bases lining up with TRBD2. V lost 0 bases, J lost 6 bases, and 11 bases stayed unmatched. Per the germline V gene, CDR1 is SGDLS and CDR2 is YYNGEE. CDR3 length equals 16 residues. The CDR3 loop is CASSVAPTREVGEQYF. CDR3 sequence (DNA): TGTGCCAGCAGCGTAGCACCCACGCGGGAGGTTGGCGAGCAGTACTTC.

The chain couples TRBV9 to TRBJ1-1; 7 bases align to TRBD1. CDR3 length: 15 amino acids. The ends lost 4 bases at V and 4 bases at J; junction bases unmatched: 10. Germline V gives CDR1 SGDLS, CDR2 YYNGEE. The CDR3 bases are TGTGCCAGCAGCCCGAGACAGGGACTGGGCACTGAAGCTTTCTTT. Translated, it gives CASSPRQGLGTEAFF.

This chain links TRBV25-1 with TRBJ1-1, with a tentative D call TRBD1 (5 bases). Trimming took off 6 bases at V and 2 bases at J, with 13 bases between the two ends. CDR3 length equals 14 residues. Germline V gives CDR1 MGHDK, CDR2 SYGVNS. The CDR3 DNA follows: TGTGCCAGCAGAGCAACGGGGGGAAACACTGAAGCTTTCTTT. Translation: CASRATGGNTEAFF.

The chain couples TRBV19 to TRBJ1-5; D is possibly TRBD1 (6 bases). Germline V gene data show CDR1 as LNHDA and CDR2 as SQIVND (reference sequence). The CDR3 is 16 residues long. V lost 0 bases and J lost 4, with 13 bases in between. CDR3 loop: CASSIDGQLANQPQHF. The CDR3 DNA reads as TGTGCCAGTAGTATAGATGGACAGTTAGCAAATCAGCCCCAGCATTTT.

J is TRBJ1-1 and V is TRBV14; D possibly corresponds to TRBD1 (5 bases). The CDR3 is made up of 15 amino acids. The germline V gene has CDR1 SGHDN and CDR2 FVKESK. Trimming removed 4 bases from V and 1 base from J, with 13 bases in between. This chain's CDR3 is CASSRRGARNTEAFF. The CDR3 region has the DNA TGTGCCAGCAGCCGTCGCGGGGCCAGGAACACTGAAGCTTTCTTT.

The chain has TRBV25-1 and TRBJ2-2; D is uncertain. V was shortened by 4 bases and J by 6 bases, with 9 bases between the two germline ends. Per germline, CDR1 MGHDK and CDR2 SYGVNS. CDR3 length: 13 residues. The CDR3 bases are TGTGCCAGCAGTGGAATAGTAGCCGGGGAGCTGTTTTTT. As protein: CASSGIVAGELFF.

The chain joins TRBV21-1 to TRBJ1-1; the listed D gene, TRBD1, was not tested against the DNA. TRBV21-1 is an annotated pseudogene. This CDR3 spans 17 amino acids. CDR3 DNA: TGTGCCAGCAGCAAAGTCCGGGACAGGGGTGTGGAAACTGAAGCTTTCTTT. Translated, it gives CASSKVRDRGVETEAFF.

The chain carries TRBV3-1 (or the pseudogene TRBV3-2) and TRBJ2-1, with 11 bases aligning to TRBD2. The CDR3 extends over 16 amino acids. Germline trimming cut 4 bases from V and 4 bases from J; bases unmatched to any gene: 6. From germline, CDR1 is LGHDT and CDR2 YNNKEL (reference sequence). The CDR3 sequence: CASSPLAGGAYNEQFF. The CDR3 DNA reads as TGTGCCAGCAGCCCGCTAGCGGGAGGCGCATACAATGAGCAGTTCTTC.

This rearrangement joins TRBV27 to TRBJ1-3, with 7 bases matching TRBD1. The CDR3 has 14 amino acids. V gave up 6 bases and J gave up 4 bases; unmatched junction bases: 6. In germline, CDR1 is MNHEY, CDR2 SMNVEV (reference sequence). The CDR3 here is CASREQGTGNTIYF. Here the CDR3 DNA reads TGTGCCAGCAGGGAACAGGGGACCGGAAACACCATATATTTT.

The V gene is TRBV7-2, the J gene TRBJ2-3; 9 bases map to TRBD2. V lost 5 bases to trimming and J lost 2 bases; unmatched junction nucleotides: 5. Germline CDR1 reads SGHTA; CDR2 reads FQGNSA. The CDR3 has 15 residues. The CDR3 nucleotides are TGTGCCAGCAGCGTGCGGGGGGGCTTCACAGATACGCAGTATTTT. Amino acids: CASSVRGGFTDTQYF.

The chain combines TRBV10-1 with TRBJ2-1; possibly TRBD2 for D (6 bases). Trimming pared 5 bases from V and 7 bases from J, leaving 12 bases between. This CDR3 contains 13 residues. The germline V gene has CDR1 WNHNN and CDR2 SYGVQD (reference sequence). CDR3 coding DNA: TGCGCCAGCAGTAAAATCCGGGGGAATGAGCAGTTCTTC. Encoded protein: CASSKIRGNEQFF.

The chain employs TRBV14 and TRBJ2-7, with 10 bases lining up with TRBD2. The V gene end was trimmed by 2 bases and the J gene end by 3 bases; junction bases not matched to a gene: 1. The CDR3 length is 14 residues. Per germline, CDR1 SGHDN and CDR2 FVKESK. The CDR3 DNA is TGTGCCAGCAGCCAACTAGCGGGAGACTACGAGCAGTACTTC. This sequence encodes CASSQLAGDYEQYF.

V is TRBV24-1 and J is TRBJ1-2, with D possibly matching TRBD1 (5 bases). Germline CDR1 is KGHDR and CDR2 is SFDVKD. V was shortened by 7 bases and J by 12 bases, with 17 bases between the two germline ends. CDR3 length: 12 residues. The DNA for the CDR3 is TGTGCCACCAGGTTCGCTGCAGGGCGTGACACCTTC. Translation: CATRFAAGRDTF.

V is TRBV11-2 and J is TRBJ2-5; D not certain. There are 16 residues in the CDR3. Per germline, CDR1 SGHAT and CDR2 FQNNGV. V was shortened by 1 base and J by 2 bases, with 14 bases between the two germline ends. Here the CDR3 reads CASSLVPSPQQETQYF. In nucleotides, the CDR3 is TGTGCCAGCAGCTTAGTCCCCTCACCGCAGCAAGAGACCCAGTACTTC.

The V and J genes are TRBV18 and TRBJ1-4; D is perhaps TRBD1 (5 bases). The CDR3 spans 16 residues. From germline, CDR1 is KGHSH and CDR2 LQKENI. V shed 1 base and J shed 3 bases, with 12 bases lying between them. CDR3 in amino acids: CASSPRQGGSNEKLFF. CDR3 DNA sequence: TGTGCCAGCTCACCACGCCAGGGAGGGTCTAATGAAAAACTGTTTTTT.

A single count supports this clone. V is TRBV5-6 and J is TRBJ2-3; TRBD2 matches 9 bases. Germline CDR1 and CDR2: SGHDT and YYEEEE. With 1 base clipped from V and 2 bases from J, the junction kept 2 bases outside the gene matches. This CDR3 is built from 15 residues. CDR3 DNA sequence: TGTGCCAGCAGCTTGCTAGCGGGGTTCACAGATACGCAGTATTTT. Translating it yields CASSLLAGFTDTQYF.

CDR3 nucleotide sequence: TGTGCCAGCAGCGTAGGGGCAGGGGGGATCTATGGCTACACCTTC. Protein product: CASSVGAGGIYGYTF. V gene TRBV9 combines with J gene TRBJ1-2; the match to TRBD1 covers 7 bases. V dropped 0 bases and J dropped 4; count of bases not matched to a gene: 6. CDR3 length: 15 residues. Germline CDR1 SGDLS, CDR2 YYNGEE.

The chain carries TRBV5-1 and TRBJ1-1; TRBD1 might be the D (6 bases). Trimming took 5 bases from V and 0 from J, leaving 11 bases between them. This CDR3 is 14 amino acids long. In germline, CDR1 is SGHRS, CDR2 YFSETQ. The CDR3 sequence: CASRPRGMNTEAFF. The CDR3, as DNA: TGCGCCAGCAGGCCCAGGGGAATGAACACTGAAGCTTTCTTT.

The J gene is TRBJ1-1, the V gene TRBV12-3 or TRBV12-4, with D possibly TRBD1 on 5 matching bases. V was cut by 6 bases and J by 4 bases, with 6 bases left in between. This CDR3 is 11 amino acids long. The CDR3 region is CASSRVTEAFF. In DNA, the CDR3 is TGTGCCAGCAGCAGGGTCACTGAAGCTTTCTTT.

V gene TRBV29-1 combines with J gene TRBJ1-2; 8 nucleotides match TRBD1. The CDR3 runs 12 residues. With 8 bases clipped from V and 14 bases from J, the junction kept 16 bases outside the gene matches. Germline values: CDR1 SQVTM, CDR2 ANQGSEA. CDR3 in DNA: TGCAGCTCCGGGGGGCAGGGGGCGCAGGAGACCTTC. As protein: CSSGGQGAQETF.

This clone was recorded only once. This rearrangement joins TRBV25-1 to TRBJ2-7; 9 bases agree with TRBD2. V was pared by 9 bases and J by 2 bases, with 5 bases of the junction left unmatched. CDR3 size: 13 residues. CDR1 and CDR2 (germline): MGHDK, SYGVNS. The CDR3 nucleotides read TGTGCCAGTAGGCGGGAGGGGACCTACGAGCAGTACTTC. Protein: CASRREGTYEQYF.

The V gene is TRBV19, the J gene TRBJ1-5; tentative D call: TRBD1 (6 bases). This CDR3 is 14 amino acids long. Germline loops: CDR1 LNHDA, CDR2 SQIVND (reference sequence). Trimming cost V 3 bases and J 9 bases, with 15 bases left between them. CDR3 DNA sequence: TGTGCCAGTAGTATTTCAGGGGTCGTATCGCCCCAGCATTTT. Its protein product is CASSISGVVSPQHF.

In its sample, this clone was seen a few times. This chain joins TRBV6-6 and TRBJ2-1; 11 bases are a match to TRBD1. From germline, CDR1 is MNHNY and CDR2 SVGAGI (reference sequence). Losses at the gene ends were 5 bases for V and 5 bases for J; bases not matched to a gene: 11. This CDR3 is 17 amino acids long. DNA for the CDR3: TGTGCCAGCAGTCCAAGTGGACAGGGGGCGATCAACAATGAGCAGTTCTTC. Translation: CASSPSGQGAINNEQFF.

This sequence joins TRBV30 and TRBJ1-5; TRBD1 might be the D (5 bases). The V gene lost 0 bases and the J gene lost 0 bases, with 15 bases spanning the gap. CDR3 length: 17 residues. From germline, CDR1 is GTSNPN and CDR2 SVGIG (reference sequence). The CDR3 here is CAWSVFKGPGSNQPQHF. Here the CDR3 DNA reads TGTGCCTGGAGTGTATTCAAGGGGCCGGGTAGCAATCAGCCCCAGCATTTT.

The J gene is TRBJ2-2, the V gene TRBV27; tentatively, D is TRBD1 (5 bases). This CDR3 contains 14 residues. The germline gives CDR1 MNHEY, CDR2 SMNVEV (reference sequence). Trimming stripped 7 bases from V and 6 bases from J, with 15 bases between. The CDR3, as DNA: TGTGCCAGCAAGACGACGCAGGGTCCCGGGGAGCTGTTTTTT. Amino acid sequence: CASKTTQGPGELFF.

The J gene is TRBJ1-2, the V gene TRBV5-4; the D is unclear. There are 11 residues in the CDR3. CDR1 SGHNT and CDR2 YYREEE come from the germline V gene (reference sequence). V was shortened by 3 bases and J by 4 bases, with 4 bases between the two germline ends. CDR3 nucleotides: TGTGCCAGCAGCTCAGTCTATGGCTACACCTTC. Translated, it gives CASSSVYGYTF. Full variable domain (rest looked up from reference TRBV5-4 and TRBJ1-2): ETGVTQSPTHLIKTRGQQVTLRCSSQSGHNTVSWYQQALGQGPQFIFQYYREEENGRGNFPPRFSGLQFPNYSSELNVNALELDDSALYLCASSSVYGYTFGSGTRLTVV.

The chain links TRBV6-2 or TRBV6-3 to TRBJ2-2; 7 bases fit TRBD1. CDR1 and CDR2 (germline): MNHEY, SVGEGT. The length of the CDR3 is 15 residues. The V gene end was trimmed by 6 bases and the J gene end by 6 bases; junction bases not matched to a gene: 10. In DNA form, the CDR3 reads TGTGCCAGCAGCCCACGGACAGGAGTTGCCGGGGAGCTGTTTTTT. This sequence encodes CASSPRTGVAGELFF.

The chain joins TRBV5-1 to TRBJ2-1; 8 bases are a match to TRBD2. The CDR3 is 15 residues long. CDR1 and CDR2 (germline): SGHRS, YFSETQ. The V gene end was trimmed by 2 bases and the J gene end by 7 bases; junction bases not matched to a gene: 8. CDR3 in amino acids: CASSLLAAGVNEQFF. In DNA, the CDR3 is TGCGCCAGCAGCTTACTAGCGGCGGGGGTGAATGAGCAGTTCTTC. The full variable domain, in which reference TRBV5-1 and TRBJ2-1 provide the parts outside the CDR3, is KAGVTQTPRYLIKTRGQQVTLSCSPISGHRSVSWYQQTPGQGLQFLFEYFSETQRNKGNFPGRFSGRQFSNSRSEMNVSTLELGDSALYLCASSLLAAGVNEQFFGPGTRLTVL.